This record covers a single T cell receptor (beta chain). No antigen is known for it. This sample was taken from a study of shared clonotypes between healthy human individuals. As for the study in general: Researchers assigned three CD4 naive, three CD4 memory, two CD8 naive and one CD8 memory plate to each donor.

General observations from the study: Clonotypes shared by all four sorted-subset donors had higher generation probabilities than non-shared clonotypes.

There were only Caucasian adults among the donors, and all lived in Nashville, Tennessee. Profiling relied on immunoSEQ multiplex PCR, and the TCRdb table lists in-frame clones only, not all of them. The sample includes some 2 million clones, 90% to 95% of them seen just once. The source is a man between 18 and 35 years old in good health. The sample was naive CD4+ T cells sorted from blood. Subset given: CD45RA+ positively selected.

The CDR3 sequence is CASSFPGSQETQYF. For the CDR3, the DNA is TGTGCCAGCAGCTTCCCAGGTTCCCAAGAGACCCAGTACTTC. The chain joins TRBV7-2 to TRBJ2-5; D remains ambiguous. CDR1 and CDR2 (germline): SGHTA, FQGNSA. V was trimmed by 3 bases and J by 1 base, leaving 9 bases between them. The CDR3 covers 14 residues. Filled out from reference TRBV7-2 and TRBJ2-5, the complete variable domain reads GAGVSQSPSNKVTEKGKDVELRCDPISGHTALYWYRQSLGQGLEFLIYFQGNSAPDKSGLPSDRFSAERTGGSVSTLTIQRTQQEDSAVYLCASSFPGSQETQYFGPGTRLLVL.